This paragraph reports one TCR beta chain. This entry comes from a study of blood T cell repertoires in COVID-19. The overall study: Specimens from acute and convalescent COVID-19 originated in the United States, Italy and Spain. PBMCs, B-cell-depleted T cells, or T cells were the source of the cDNA or gDNA that made up the material.

The CDR3 runs to 16 residues. CDR1 and CDR2 (germline): LGHDT, YNNKEL (reference sequence). V shed 5 bases and J 4 bases; nucleotides not matched to a gene: 14. Data came from immunoSEQ multiplex PCR; TCRdb stores just in-frame clones and leaves some out. Here the sample spans a few hundred thousand clones, over 80% being singletons. The V and J genes are TRBV3-1 (or the pseudogene TRBV3-2) and TRBJ2-7; TRBD2 matches at 7 bases. The sequenced sample consisted of peripheral blood. The clonotype comes from a woman aged 70-85 years with COVID-19, enrolled during active disease. The CDR3 nucleotides read TGTGCCAGCAGCGCCGGGGGAGGGAGGGCCTGGTACGAGCAGTACTTC. It translates to CASSAGGGRAWYEQYF.